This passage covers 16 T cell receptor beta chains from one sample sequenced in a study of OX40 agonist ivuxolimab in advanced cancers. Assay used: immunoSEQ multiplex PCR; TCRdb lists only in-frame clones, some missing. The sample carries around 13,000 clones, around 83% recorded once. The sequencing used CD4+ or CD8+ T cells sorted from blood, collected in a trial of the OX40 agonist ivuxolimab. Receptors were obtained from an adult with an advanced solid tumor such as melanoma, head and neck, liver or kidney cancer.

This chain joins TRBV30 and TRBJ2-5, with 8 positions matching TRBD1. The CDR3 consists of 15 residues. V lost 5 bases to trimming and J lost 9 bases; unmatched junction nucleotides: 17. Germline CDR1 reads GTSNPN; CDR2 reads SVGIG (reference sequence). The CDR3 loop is CAWGVGTGNSVAQYF. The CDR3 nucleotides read TGTGCCTGGGGGGTTGGGACAGGAAACTCAGTAGCCCAGTACTTC.

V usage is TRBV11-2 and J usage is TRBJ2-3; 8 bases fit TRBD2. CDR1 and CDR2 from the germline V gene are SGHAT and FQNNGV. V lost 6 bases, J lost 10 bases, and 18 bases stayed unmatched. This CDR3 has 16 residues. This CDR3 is CASRDGGSGEMGAQYF. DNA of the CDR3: TGTGCCAGCAGAGACGGCGGTAGCGGGGAGATGGGTGCGCAGTATTTT. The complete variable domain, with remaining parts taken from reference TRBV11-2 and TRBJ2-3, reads EAGVAQSPRYKIIEKRQSVAFWCNPISGHATLYWYQQILGQGPKLLIQFQNNGVVDDSQLPKDRFSAERLKGVDSTLKIQPAKLEDSAVYLCASRDGGSGEMGAQYFGPGTRLTVL.

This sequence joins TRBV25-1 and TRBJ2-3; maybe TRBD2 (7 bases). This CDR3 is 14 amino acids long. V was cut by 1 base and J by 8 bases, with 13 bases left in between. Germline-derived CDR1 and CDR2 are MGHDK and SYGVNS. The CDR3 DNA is TGTGCCAGCAGTGAATTTGGGGGCGGGGGTACGCAGTATTTT. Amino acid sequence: CASSEFGGGGTQYF.

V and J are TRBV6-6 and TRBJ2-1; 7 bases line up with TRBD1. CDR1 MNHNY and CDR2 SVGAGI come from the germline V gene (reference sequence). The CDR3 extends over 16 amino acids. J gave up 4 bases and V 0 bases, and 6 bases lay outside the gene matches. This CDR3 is CASSYSGDSLYNEQFF. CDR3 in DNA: TGTGCCAGCAGTTACTCCGGGGACAGCCTATACAATGAGCAGTTCTTC.

The CDR3 spells CAWSRGVGETQYF. The CDR3 DNA is TGTGCCTGGAGTCGGGGAGTCGGTGAGACCCAGTACTTC. The chain combines TRBV30 with TRBJ2-5; maybe TRBD2 (5 bases). The CDR3 totals 13 residues. The V gene lost 2 bases and the J gene lost 5 bases, with 12 bases spanning the gap. CDR1 GTSNPN and CDR2 SVGIG come from the germline V gene (reference sequence).

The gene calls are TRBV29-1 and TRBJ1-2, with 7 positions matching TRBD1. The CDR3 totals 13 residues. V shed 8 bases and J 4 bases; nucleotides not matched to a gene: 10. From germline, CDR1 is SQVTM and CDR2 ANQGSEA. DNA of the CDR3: TGCAGCCTATGGACAGGAGACTCCTATGGCTACACCTTC. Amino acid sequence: CSLWTGDSYGYTF.

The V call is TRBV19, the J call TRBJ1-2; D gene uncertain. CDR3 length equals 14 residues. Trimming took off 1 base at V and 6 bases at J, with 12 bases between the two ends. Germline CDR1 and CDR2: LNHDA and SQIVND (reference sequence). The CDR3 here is CASSIGVRGHGYTF. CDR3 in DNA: TGTGCCAGTAGTATAGGAGTTCGTGGCCATGGCTACACCTTC.

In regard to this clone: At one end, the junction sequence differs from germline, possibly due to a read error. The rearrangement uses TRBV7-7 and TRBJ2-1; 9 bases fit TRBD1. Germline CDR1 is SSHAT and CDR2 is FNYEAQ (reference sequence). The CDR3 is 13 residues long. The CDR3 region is CASSFDRGYEQFF. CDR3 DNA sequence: TGTGCTAGCAGCTTTGACAGGGGGTATGAGCAGTTCTTC.

This CDR3 reads CASGLQDNEQFF. The DNA for the CDR3 is TGTGCCAGCGGACTGCAGGACAATGAGCAGTTCTTC. V is TRBV6-1 and J is TRBJ2-1, with D perhaps matching TRBD2 (5 bases). Germline-derived CDR1 and CDR2 are MNHNS and SASEGT. CDR3 length equals 12 residues. V was clipped by 8 bases and J by 5 bases, with 10 bases between them.

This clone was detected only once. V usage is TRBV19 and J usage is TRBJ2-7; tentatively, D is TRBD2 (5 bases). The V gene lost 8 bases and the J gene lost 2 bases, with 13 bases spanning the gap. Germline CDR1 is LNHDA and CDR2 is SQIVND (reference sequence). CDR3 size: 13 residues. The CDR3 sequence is CASSFGLTYEQYF. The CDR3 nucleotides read TGTGCCAGTTCATTCGGACTGACCTACGAGCAGTACTTC.

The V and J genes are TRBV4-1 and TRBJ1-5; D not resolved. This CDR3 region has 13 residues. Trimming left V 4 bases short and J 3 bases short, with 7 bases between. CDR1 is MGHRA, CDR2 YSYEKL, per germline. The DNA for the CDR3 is TGCGCCAGCAGCCTGGGAATCAATCAGCCCCAGCATTTT. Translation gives CASSLGINQPQHF.

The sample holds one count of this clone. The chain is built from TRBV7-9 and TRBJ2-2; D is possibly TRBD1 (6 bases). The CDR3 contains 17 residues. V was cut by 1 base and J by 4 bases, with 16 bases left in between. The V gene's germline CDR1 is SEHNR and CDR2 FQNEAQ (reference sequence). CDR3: CASSLVGTGLLTGELFF. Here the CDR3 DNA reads TGTGCCAGCAGCTTAGTCGGCACAGGGTTACTCACCGGGGAGCTGTTTTTT.

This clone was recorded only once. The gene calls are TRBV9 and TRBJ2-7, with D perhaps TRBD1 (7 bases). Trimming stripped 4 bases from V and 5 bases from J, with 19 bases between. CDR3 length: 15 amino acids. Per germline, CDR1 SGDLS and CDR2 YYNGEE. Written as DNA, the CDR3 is TGTGCCAGCAGCTCGGGGGACAGACGGTATGACGAGCAGTACTTC. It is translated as CASSSGDRRYDEQYF.

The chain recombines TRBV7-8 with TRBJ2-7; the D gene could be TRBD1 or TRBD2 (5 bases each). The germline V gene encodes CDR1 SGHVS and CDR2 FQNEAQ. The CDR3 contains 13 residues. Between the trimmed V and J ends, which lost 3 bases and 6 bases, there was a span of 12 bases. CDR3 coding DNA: TGTGCCAGCAGCTTCGGGGACCAGCTCGAGCAGTACTTC. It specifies CASSFGDQLEQYF.

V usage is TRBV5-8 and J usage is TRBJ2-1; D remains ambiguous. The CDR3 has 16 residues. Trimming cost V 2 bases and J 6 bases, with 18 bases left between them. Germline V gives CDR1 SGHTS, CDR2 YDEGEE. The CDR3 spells CASSLHGPASGNEQFF. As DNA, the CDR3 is TGTGCCAGCAGCTTACACGGCCCGGCATCCGGCAATGAGCAGTTCTTC.

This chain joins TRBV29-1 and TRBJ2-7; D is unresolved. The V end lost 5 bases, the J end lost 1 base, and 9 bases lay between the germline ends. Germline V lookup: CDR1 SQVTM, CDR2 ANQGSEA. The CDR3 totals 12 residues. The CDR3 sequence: CSVRRGSYEQYF. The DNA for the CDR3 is TGCAGCGTTCGGCGAGGTTCCTACGAGCAGTACTTC.